The clone carrying this T cell receptor (beta chain) was found a few times. Following extraction, RNA underwent reverse transcription to cDNA, which served as the sequencing template. Clones were sequenced by immunoSEQ multiplex PCR, and TCRdb holds only the in-frame ones, with some missing. The repertoire includes 180,000 or so clones, around 71% of them detected once, and 9.5% to 12% sits in the top ten. Per germline, CDR1 MGHRA and CDR2 YSYEKL. The length of the CDR3 is 15 residues. V shed 0 bases and J shed 4 bases, with 11 bases lying between them. These data come from a study of CD8+ T cells in alopecia areata.

The receptor comes from a human donor with alopecia areata. V and J are TRBV4-1 and TRBJ2-3, with D perhaps TRBD2 (6 bases). Source: CD8+ T cells sorted from blood, taken at week 0. CDR3 nucleotides: TGCGCCAGCAGCCAAGAGGGGACTGCAGCAGATACGCAGTATTTT. Residues: CASSQEGTAADTQYF.